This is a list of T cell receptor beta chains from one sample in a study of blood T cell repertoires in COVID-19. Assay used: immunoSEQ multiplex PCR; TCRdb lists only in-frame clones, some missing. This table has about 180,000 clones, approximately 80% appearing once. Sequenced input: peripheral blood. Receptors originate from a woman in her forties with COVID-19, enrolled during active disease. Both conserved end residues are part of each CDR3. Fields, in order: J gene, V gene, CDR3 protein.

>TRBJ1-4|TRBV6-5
CASSYGQGHEKLFF
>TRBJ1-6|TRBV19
CASSIGSGLHF
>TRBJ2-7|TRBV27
CASSLLTSGASSYEQYF
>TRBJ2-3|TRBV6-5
CASSYFRTSLDTQYF
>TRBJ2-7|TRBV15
CATSGTEGQGLYEQYF
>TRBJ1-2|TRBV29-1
CSVVGRVYGYTF
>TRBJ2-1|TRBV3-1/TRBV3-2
CASSQWTSGGAEEQFF
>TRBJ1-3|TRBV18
CASSDSFLSGNTIYF
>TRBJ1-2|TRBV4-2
CASSQEGALNYGYTF
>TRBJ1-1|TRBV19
CASSFRTGEAFF
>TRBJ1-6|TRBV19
CASSTGLLRSPLHF
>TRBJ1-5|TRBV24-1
CATSEAGQGYQPQHF
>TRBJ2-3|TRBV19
CASSIGRGQGNTQYF
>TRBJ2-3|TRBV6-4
CASSEGAGTDTQYF
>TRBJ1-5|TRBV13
CASSFKGGNQPQHF
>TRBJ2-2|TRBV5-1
CASRKTSGGSGELFF
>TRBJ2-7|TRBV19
CASSISAGAYEQYF
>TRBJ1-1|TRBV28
CASSLTLASNTEAFF
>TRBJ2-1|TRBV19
CASSIRLAGSVNEQFF
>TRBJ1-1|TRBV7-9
CASSLWSRTANTEAFF
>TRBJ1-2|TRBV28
CASRSIRDSYGYTF
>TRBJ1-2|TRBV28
CASSPPVGGGYTF
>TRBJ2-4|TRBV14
CASSQVGIAKNIQYF
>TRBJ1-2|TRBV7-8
CASSKTGGAGYGYTF
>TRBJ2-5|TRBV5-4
CASSLLLRGTMETQYF
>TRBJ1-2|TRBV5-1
CASSYTGTGNGYTF
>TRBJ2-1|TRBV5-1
CASSLVGSGRGYNEQFF
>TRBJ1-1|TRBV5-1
CASSLNDRVWTEAFF
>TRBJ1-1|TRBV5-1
CASSPWAGADTEAFF
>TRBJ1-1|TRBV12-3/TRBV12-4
CASSFTRDTEAFF
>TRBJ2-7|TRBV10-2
CASSGQFEQYF
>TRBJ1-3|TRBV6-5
CASSQDRSGNTIYF
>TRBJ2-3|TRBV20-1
CSASSGTSLYDTQYF
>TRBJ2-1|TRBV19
CASKFAGGNEQFF
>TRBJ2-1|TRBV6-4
CASSEGKVAGGYNEQFF
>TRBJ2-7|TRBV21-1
CASSKTDRGHYEQYF
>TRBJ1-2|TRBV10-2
CASRDSPYGYTF
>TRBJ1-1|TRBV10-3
CAISEPGHSNTEAFF
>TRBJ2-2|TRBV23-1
CASTRSGISGELFF
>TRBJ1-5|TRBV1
CTSSQEQGQPQHF
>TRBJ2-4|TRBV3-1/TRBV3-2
CASSQATGGGNIQYF
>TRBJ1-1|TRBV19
CASSPGGALWGTEAFF
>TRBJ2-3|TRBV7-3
CASSLEDTQYF
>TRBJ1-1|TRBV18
CASSPQGQLGAFF
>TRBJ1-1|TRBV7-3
CASSLLQGTNTEAFF
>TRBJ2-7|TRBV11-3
CASSLDRRSYEQYF
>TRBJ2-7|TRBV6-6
CASSYRGQGSYEQYF
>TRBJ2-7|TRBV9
CASSVEGAGGPYEQYF
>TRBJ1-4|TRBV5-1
CASSLFQGREKLFF